The entry below gives a single T cell receptor beta chain sequence along with its context. The data are from a study of shared T cell receptors in the human thymus. Data came from immunoSEQ multiplex PCR; TCRdb stores just in-frame clones and leaves some out. Of roughly 660,000 clones in the sample, roughly 88% are singletons; the top ten hold 0.0085% to 0.012%. V dropped 5 bases and J dropped 7; count of bases not matched to a gene: 10. CDR1 and CDR2 (germline): SGHAT, FQNNGV. CDR3 size: 14 residues. The same specimen was also included in a second study, on human thymus T cells.

The TCR originated in a boy under two years old with a congenital heart defect. The sample was thymocytes. V usage is TRBV11-2 and J usage is TRBJ1-2; 7 bases are shared with TRBD1. CDR3: CASSGRDRVAGYTF. The CDR3 DNA reads as TGTGCCAGCAGCGGACGAGACAGGGTGGCTGGCTACACCTTC.